Detailed here is one TCR beta chain. Its cognate antigen is unknown. The junction departs from the called germline gene at one end, perhaps through a read error. The sample is drawn from a study of cytomegalovirus exposure and HLA in healthy donors. Study results and limitations: In a later analysis, the majority of CMV-associated beta chains seemingly showed HLA restriction. Follow-up analysis later connected one missense variant in DCLRE1C with trimming of TCR beta V- and J-genes.

The primer mix had 60 Vbeta and 13 Jbeta primers. The method was immunoSEQ multiplex PCR; TCRdb's version includes in-frame clones alone and lacks a portion of them. This table has about 100,000 clones, roughly 82% appearing once. In germline, CDR1 is MNHEY, CDR2 SVGAGI. This CDR3 has 13 residues. The sequenced material came from PBMCs. The V call is TRBV6-5, the J call TRBJ2-1, with a tentative D call TRBD2 (6 bases). This sequence was found in a male donor in good health and CMV-seronegative. The CDR3: CASSRDSNNEQFF. CDR3 DNA: TGTGCCAGCAGCCGGGACTCCAACAATGAGCAGTTCTTC.